A selection of T cell receptor beta chains follows, all from one sample in a study of spatial heterogeneity in lung cancer. TCRdb ran MiXCR on the 5' RACE reads and lists one entry per CDR3 protein. Of 80,000 to 95,000 distinct CDR3 sequences in the sample, around 10% are singletons; the top ten hold 6% to 7.5%. The specimen was PBMCs, collected at surgery. These receptors all come from a male donor with early-stage non-small cell lung cancer. The CDR3 runs from the conserved cysteine through the conserved F or W. The D gene is left open where the match is weak. Expanded clones are given a class, and other clones once, few, many or no size at all.

abundance: many
v_gene: TRBV6-6
j_gene: TRBJ2-3
d_gene: TRBD1
CDR3aa: CASRLQGTDTQYF

abundance: -
v_gene: TRBV29-1
j_gene: TRBJ2-3
d_gene: TRBD2
CDR3aa: CCAQRRGVSDTQYF

abundance: few
v_gene: TRBV20-1
j_gene: TRBJ1-5
d_gene: TRBD1
CDR3aa: CSARGGGQGSNQPQHF

abundance: few
v_gene: TRBV20-1
j_gene: TRBJ2-7
d_gene: TRBD2
CDR3aa: CSWDSGSYEQYF

abundance: many
v_gene: TRBV28
j_gene: TRBJ1-2
d_gene: -
CDR3aa: CASSLGLQAGYTF

abundance: many
v_gene: TRBV10-3
j_gene: TRBJ2-5
d_gene: TRBD1
CDR3aa: CAISGTVQRGEAQYF

abundance: -
v_gene: TRBV5-5
j_gene: TRBJ2-2
d_gene: TRBD2
CDR3aa: CASSGTTSTGELFF

abundance: many
v_gene: TRBV7-9
j_gene: TRBJ2-1
d_gene: -
CDR3aa: CASSPPGFYNEQFF

abundance: many
v_gene: TRBV20-1
j_gene: TRBJ2-7
d_gene: TRBD2
CDR3aa: CSASSPLTSAYEQYF

abundance: few
v_gene: TRBV7-8
j_gene: TRBJ2-3
d_gene: TRBD2
CDR3aa: CASSPGTSGSKPSTDTQYF

abundance: many
v_gene: TRBV7-9
j_gene: TRBJ1-2
d_gene: -
CDR3aa: CASSLVWIRGYTF

abundance: many
v_gene: TRBV11-3
j_gene: TRBJ2-3
d_gene: -
CDR3aa: CASSSSLGRGGTDTQYF

abundance: many
v_gene: TRBV7-9
j_gene: TRBJ1-2
d_gene: TRBD1
CDR3aa: CASSLAGTASPYGYTF

abundance: -
v_gene: TRBV3-1
j_gene: TRBJ2-3
d_gene: -
CDR3aa: CASSRRGDDTDTQYF

abundance: many
v_gene: TRBV29-1
j_gene: TRBJ2-5
d_gene: -
CDR3aa: CSVEEVGETQYF

abundance: -
v_gene: TRBV30
j_gene: TRBJ1-3
d_gene: TRBD1
CDR3aa: CAWRNRGGNTIYF

abundance: many
v_gene: TRBV3-1
j_gene: TRBJ2-3
d_gene: TRBD2
CDR3aa: CASSQGLAGVRTDTQYF

abundance: many
v_gene: TRBV7-9
j_gene: TRBJ1-4
d_gene: TRBD1
CDR3aa: CASSLTGGGEKLFF

abundance: many
v_gene: TRBV19
j_gene: TRBJ2-7
d_gene: -
CDR3aa: CASSEGHPSYEQYF

abundance: many
v_gene: TRBV29-1
j_gene: TRBJ2-3
d_gene: -
CDR3aa: CSVGGDLADTQYF

abundance: many
v_gene: TRBV29-1
j_gene: TRBJ2-1
d_gene: -
CDR3aa: CSGGRDVSYNEQFF

abundance: -
v_gene: TRBV3-1
j_gene: TRBJ2-7
d_gene: TRBD1
CDR3aa: CASSLGTGEQYF

abundance: many
v_gene: TRBV12-3/TRBV12-4
j_gene: TRBJ2-1
d_gene: -
CDR3aa: CASSPQGLAYNEQFF

abundance: few
v_gene: TRBV6-2/TRBV6-3
j_gene: TRBJ1-5
d_gene: -
CDR3aa: CASSEGARPQHF

abundance: -
v_gene: TRBV20-1
j_gene: TRBJ2-3
d_gene: TRBD1
CDR3aa: CSARTGGNTRYF

abundance: many
v_gene: TRBV12-3/TRBV12-4
j_gene: TRBJ2-5
d_gene: -
CDR3aa: CASSLGQGPQETQYF

abundance: many
v_gene: TRBV7-9
j_gene: TRBJ1-1
d_gene: TRBD1
CDR3aa: CASRHRTGANTEAFF

abundance: -
v_gene: TRBV9
j_gene: TRBJ2-7
d_gene: -
CDR3aa: CASSVAWGSSYEQYF

abundance: -
v_gene: TRBV15
j_gene: TRBJ2-3
d_gene: TRBD2
CDR3aa: CATSRGPSGGAADTQYF

abundance: many
v_gene: TRBV7-8
j_gene: TRBJ2-7
d_gene: -
CDR3aa: CASSHYGQISYEQYF

abundance: few
v_gene: TRBV6-2/TRBV6-3
j_gene: TRBJ2-3
d_gene: TRBD1
CDR3aa: CASRKTGADTQYF

abundance: -
v_gene: TRBV5-1
j_gene: TRBJ2-7
d_gene: TRBD2
CDR3aa: CASSLGTSGIDEQYF

abundance: many
v_gene: TRBV6-1
j_gene: TRBJ2-2
d_gene: TRBD2
CDR3aa: CASTTSGRWAWGELFF

abundance: -
v_gene: TRBV25-1
j_gene: TRBJ2-7
d_gene: -
CDR3aa: CASRRGASSYEQYF

abundance: many
v_gene: TRBV7-3
j_gene: TRBJ1-1
d_gene: TRBD1
CDR3aa: CASRKTGQGNTEAFF

abundance: many
v_gene: TRBV11-3
j_gene: TRBJ2-3
d_gene: TRBD2
CDR3aa: CASSRGSGDSDTQYF

abundance: few
v_gene: TRBV7-2
j_gene: TRBJ2-1
d_gene: TRBD2
CDR3aa: CASSQSRTSGAYNEQFF

abundance: few
v_gene: TRBV6-2/TRBV6-3
j_gene: TRBJ1-1
d_gene: -
CDR3aa: CASTPETGKAFF

abundance: few
v_gene: TRBV20-1
j_gene: TRBJ2-7
d_gene: -
CDR3aa: CSARRGNYEQYF

abundance: few
v_gene: TRBV11-2
j_gene: TRBJ2-3
d_gene: TRBD2
CDR3aa: CASSQDYGREGTDTQYF

abundance: many
v_gene: TRBV2
j_gene: TRBJ2-2
d_gene: TRBD1
CDR3aa: CASSDRGLGTGELFF

abundance: many
v_gene: TRBV5-1
j_gene: TRBJ2-2
d_gene: -
CDR3aa: CASSLAGPTGELFF

abundance: many
v_gene: TRBV9
j_gene: TRBJ2-2
d_gene: -
CDR3aa: CASSAVGAPNAPNTGELFF

abundance: many
v_gene: TRBV28
j_gene: TRBJ1-2
d_gene: -
CDR3aa: CASSPPGQGGNYGYTF

abundance: many
v_gene: TRBV6-6
j_gene: TRBJ2-5
d_gene: -
CDR3aa: CASSYGTTYQETQYF

abundance: many
v_gene: TRBV7-2
j_gene: TRBJ2-3
d_gene: TRBD2
CDR3aa: CASSGTSGGASTQYF

abundance: many
v_gene: TRBV11-2
j_gene: TRBJ2-1
d_gene: TRBD2
CDR3aa: CASSIAGDEQFF

abundance: many
v_gene: TRBV14
j_gene: TRBJ2-1
d_gene: -
CDR3aa: CASRNYNEQFF

abundance: once
v_gene: TRBV12-3/TRBV12-4
j_gene: TRBJ2-1
d_gene: -
CDR3aa: CASSEPGRVYNEQFF

abundance: -
v_gene: TRBV24-1
j_gene: TRBJ2-5
d_gene: -
CDR3aa: CATSDFGGKETQYF

abundance: few
v_gene: TRBV7-9
j_gene: TRBJ2-7
d_gene: -
CDR3aa: CASSPTNGGRIYF